The 11 T cell receptor beta chains below come from one sample, sequenced in a study of blood T cell repertoires in COVID-19. Here immunoSEQ multiplex PCR was the method, and the copy in TCRdb shows in-frame clones only, minus some. The sample holds about 280,000 clones, nearly 90% seen once. Sequencing input: PBMCs or T cells enriched from blood (not recorded which). The receptors here all came from a woman between 55 and 75 years old who had recovered from COVID-19.

This CDR3 reads CASSHRTGYNEKLFF. DNA of the CDR3: TGTGCCAGCAGCCACCGGACAGGGTACAATGAAAAACTGTTTTTT. The chain recombines TRBV11-3 with TRBJ1-4, with 8 positions matching TRBD1. V shed 5 bases and J 5 bases; nucleotides not matched to a gene: 7. Germline V gene data show CDR1 as SGHNT and CDR2 as YENEEA. The CDR3 runs to 15 residues.

Remarks on this clone: The sample contains more than one DNA sequence encoding this CDR3. The chain uses TRBV7-3 and TRBJ1-1; D not certain. Germline V gene lookup returns CDR1 SGHTA and CDR2 FQGTGA. V lost 0 bases and J 3 bases, leaving 5 bases between the germline ends. The CDR3 sequence is 13 residues long. CDR3 nucleotides: TGTGCCAGCAGCTTAACGAGGGACACTGAAGCTTTCTTT. It is translated as CASSLTRDTEAFF.

This clone was observed at least ten times. This sequence joins TRBV6-5 and TRBJ1-2; unclear D gene. This CDR3 is built from 13 residues. Germline lookup yields CDR1 MNHEY and CDR2 SVGAGI. Between the trimmed V and J ends, which lost 5 bases and 2 bases, there was a span of 9 bases. As DNA, the CDR3 is TGTGCCAGCAGTAAGGGAGGGAACTATGGCTACACCTTC. Protein product: CASSKGGNYGYTF.

This clone was recorded only once. The chain joins TRBV30 to TRBJ1-2; no definite D call. The CDR3 is 13 amino acids. V gave up 0 bases and J gave up 4 bases, with 9 bases separating them. CDR1 is GTSNPN, CDR2 SVGIG, per germline (reference sequence). The CDR3 nucleotides are TGTGCCTGGAGTGTAGGACTTAGCTATGGCTACACCTTC. Its protein product is CAWSVGLSYGYTF.

In this sample, this clone turned up once. This sequence joins TRBV10-3 and TRBJ2-7; D gene unclear. This CDR3 contains 12 residues. V was cut by 2 bases and J by 9 bases, with 11 bases left in between. The germline V gene has CDR1 ENHRY and CDR2 SYGVKD. CDR3 DNA: TGTGCCATCAGTGAGGAATATAGAAGGCAGTACTTC. As protein: CAISEEYRRQYF.

This clone was detected many times. The DNA of the CDR3 is TGTGCCAGCAGCTTAGCCTGGTTGGGGGCGAGCTCTGGAAACACCATATATTTT. This translates into CASSLAWLGASSGNTIYF. The V gene is TRBV7-9, the J gene TRBJ1-3; D possibly corresponds to TRBD1 (6 bases). The CDR3 covers 18 residues. Germline V gives CDR1 SEHNR, CDR2 FQNEAQ (reference sequence). V was trimmed by 0 bases and J by 0 bases, leaving 15 bases between them.

The CDR3, as DNA: TGTGCCAGCAACCAGGGGGCCAGGTACGAGCAGTACTTC. As protein: CASNQGARYEQYF. V usage is TRBV7-6 and J usage is TRBJ2-7, with TRBD1 matching 8 bases. This CDR3 has 13 amino acids. Germline trimming cut 7 bases from V and 4 bases from J; bases unmatched to any gene: 6. The germline gives CDR1 SGHVS, CDR2 FNYEAQ.

This chain joins TRBV3-1 (or the pseudogene TRBV3-2) and TRBJ2-1; maybe TRBD2 (5 bases). CDR3 length: 16 amino acids. CDR1 and CDR2 (germline): LGHDT, YNNKEL (reference sequence). Trimming took 1 base from V and 0 from J, leaving 10 bases between them. The CDR3 coding sequence is TGTGCCAGCAGCCAAGGAGGGCTAGTCTCCTACAATGAGCAGTTCTTC. As protein: CASSQGGLVSYNEQFF.

This clone was seen a single time. The V call is TRBV30, the J call TRBJ1-5; D not certain. CDR3 size: 14 residues. V was shortened by 2 bases and J by 0 bases, with 8 bases between the two germline ends. Germline CDR1 reads GTSNPN; CDR2 reads SVGIG (reference sequence). CDR3 nucleotides: TGTGCCTGGAGTAGCCTTTATAGCAATCAGCCCCAGCATTTT. Translating it yields CAWSSLYSNQPQHF. Looking up the rest from reference TRBV30 and TRBJ1-5 gives the full variable domain: SQTIHQWPATLVQPVGSPLSLECTVEGTSNPNLYWYRQAAGRGLQLLFYSVGIGQISSEVPQNLSASRPQDRQFILSSKKLLLSDSGFYLCAWSSLYSNQPQHFGDGTRLSIL.

The chain couples TRBV3-1 (or the pseudogene TRBV3-2) to TRBJ1-1, with TRBD1 as a possible D gene (5 bases). Trimming left V 4 bases short and J 7 bases short, with 13 bases between. Germline V gene lookup returns CDR1 LGHDT and CDR2 YNNKEL (reference sequence). The CDR3 runs 13 residues. The CDR3 protein is CASSPLGGNEAFF. CDR3 bases: TGTGCCAGCAGCCCCCTGGGGGGGAATGAAGCTTTCTTT.

The chain carries TRBV10-3 and TRBJ1-2; the D is unclear. Deletions cut 0 bases from V and 7 bases from J, with 9 bases between. This CDR3 has 13 residues. Germline V CDR1 and CDR2: ENHRY, SYGVKD. The CDR3: CAISESREGGYTF. The CDR3 coding sequence is TGTGCCATCAGTGAGTCAAGGGAGGGTGGCTACACCTTC.